This passage covers 3 T cell receptor beta chains from one sample sequenced in a study of T cells in Graves' hyperthyroidism and ophthalmopathy. RNA transcripts provided the source from which TCR beta CDR3 regions were amplified. HTBI primers were employed in a first-round RT-PCR of the TCR CDR3. In TCRdb, the multiplex PCR reads were re-called with MiXCR into one record per CDR3 protein. The table lists under 350,000 distinct CDR3 sequences, about 17% of them singletons, with around 57% in the top ten. Sequencing was performed on blood. The origin of the receptors is a woman aged 55-69 years with Graves' ophthalmopathy.

This clonotype showed up many times. V usage is TRBV5-1 and J usage is TRBJ1-1; 7 bases map to TRBD1. The CDR3 is 15 amino acids. Germline V lookup: CDR1 SGHRS, CDR2 YFSETQ. V dropped 4 bases and J dropped 0; count of bases not matched to a gene: 6. CDR3 residues: CASSQGQTMNTEAFF. In DNA, the CDR3 is TGCGCCAGCAGCCAGGGACAGACCATGAACACTGAAGCTTTCTTT.

This clonotype was picked up many times. The chain couples TRBV3-1 to TRBJ1-5, with D hard to call. Trimming stripped 2 bases from V and 9 bases from J, with 11 bases between. CDR1 and CDR2 from the germline V gene are LGHDT and YNNKEL (reference sequence). The CDR3 is 13 residues long. This chain's CDR3 is CASSQSRGSPQHF. CDR3 coding DNA: TGTGCCAGCAGCCAATCCCGGGGATCGCCCCAGCATTTT.

Many counts were recorded for this clonotype. The V and J genes are TRBV6-1 and TRBJ2-5, with D unresolved. This CDR3 comprises 14 residues. Germline CDR1 is MNHNS and CDR2 is SASEGT. V was cut by 5 bases and J by 4 bases, with 14 bases left in between. CDR3 in amino acids: CASSREGIPETQYF. CDR3 sequence (DNA): TGTGCCAGCAGTCGTGAAGGTATCCCAGAGACCCAGTACTTC.